The 30 T cell receptor beta chains below all came from one sample that was sequenced in a study of cytomegalovirus exposure and HLA in healthy donors. Clones were read by immunoSEQ multiplex PCR, and TCRdb kept only the in-frame ones, dropping some. The sample holds about 82,000 clones, around 92% seen once. The sample was PBMCs. The receptors shown here come from a man between 18 and 35 years old in good health and CMV-seronegative.

The genes are TRBV5-8 and TRBJ1-1, with D unclear. Germline CDR1 and CDR2: SGHTS and YDEGEE. The CDR3 contains 14 residues. Trimming removed 1 base from V and 0 bases from J, with 7 bases in between. As DNA, the CDR3 is TGTGCCAGCAGCTTGACATTCATGAACACTGAAGCTTTCTTT. As protein: CASSLTFMNTEAFF.

A single count supports this clone. V usage is TRBV7-8 and J usage is TRBJ2-3, with 10 bases aligning to TRBD2. From germline, CDR1 is SGHVS and CDR2 FQNEAQ. This CDR3 comprises 16 residues. V shed 3 bases and J 1 base; nucleotides not matched to a gene: 4. DNA of the CDR3: TGTGCCAGCAGCTTCTACCTAGCGGGAGGCACAGATACGCAGTATTTT. This translates into CASSFYLAGGTDTQYF.

This chain joins TRBV6-5 and TRBJ1-1; D possibly corresponds to TRBD1 (6 bases). V was trimmed by 0 bases and J by 2 bases, leaving 13 bases between them. Germline V gives CDR1 MNHEY, CDR2 SVGAGI. There are 16 residues in the CDR3. CDR3 nucleotides: TGTGCCAGCAGTTACTCTCTCGGGACATTAAACACTGAAGCTTTCTTT. Its translation is CASSYSLGTLNTEAFF.

This sequence joins TRBV5-1 and TRBJ2-3; TRBD1 might be the D (5 bases). There are 17 residues in the CDR3. CDR1 and CDR2 from the germline V gene are SGHRS and YFSETQ. Trimming removed 0 bases from V and 0 bases from J, with 14 bases in between. The CDR3 coding sequence is TGCGCCAGCAGCTTGGGGTGGGGCGGCTCTAGCACAGATACGCAGTATTTT. Translation: CASSLGWGGSSTDTQYF.

This rearrangement joins TRBV30 to TRBJ2-7; perhaps TRBD1 as D (5 bases). Germline values: CDR1 GTSNPN, CDR2 SVGIG (reference sequence). The CDR3 has 12 amino acids. V lost 0 bases to trimming and J lost 4 bases, with 7 bases between them. CDR3 protein: CAWSVGVYEQYF. The CDR3 DNA sequence: TGTGCCTGGAGTGTAGGGGTGTACGAGCAGTACTTC.

The V gene is TRBV19, the J gene TRBJ1-1; weak D call: TRBD1 (6 bases). Germline CDR1 is LNHDA and CDR2 is SQIVND (reference sequence). This CDR3 has 14 residues. Between the trimmed V and J ends, which lost 5 bases and 0 bases, there was a span of 10 bases. CDR3 loop: CASSGTRVNTEAFF. In DNA, the CDR3 is TGTGCCAGTAGTGGGACACGGGTGAACACTGAAGCTTTCTTT.

The J gene is TRBJ2-7, the V gene TRBV11-3, with D maybe TRBD2 (6 bases). The CDR3 consists of 15 residues. The V end was cut by 0 bases, the J end by 5 bases, with 14 bases between. Germline CDR1 SGHNT, CDR2 YENEEA. The CDR3 DNA sequence: TGTGCCAGCAGCTTAGAGGTTGCGGGGCCCAACGAGCAGTACTTC. This codes for CASSLEVAGPNEQYF.

The V gene is TRBV5-6, the J gene TRBJ2-2; possibly TRBD2 for D (5 bases). V gave up 5 bases and J gave up 4 bases, with 15 bases separating them. In germline, CDR1 is SGHDT, CDR2 YYEEEE. The CDR3 covers 15 residues. The CDR3: CASRSASFGTGELFF. The CDR3 DNA reads TGTGCCAGCAGATCCGCTAGCTTCGGCACCGGGGAGCTGTTTTTT.

This clone was observed a single time. The chain carries TRBV5-1 and TRBJ1-6, with 10 bases matching TRBD1. The CDR3 is 16 amino acids. Losses at the gene ends were 0 bases for V and 9 bases for J; bases not matched to a gene: 6. Germline V lookup: CDR1 SGHRS, CDR2 YFSETQ. The CDR3 DNA reads TGCGCCAGCAGCTTGGCAGGACAGGGGGAAGGTTCACCCCTCCACTTT. Protein: CASSLAGQGEGSPLHF. Supplemented by reference TRBV5-1 and TRBJ1-6, the full variable domain reads KAGVTQTPRYLIKTRGQQVTLSCSPISGHRSVSWYQQTPGQGLQFLFEYFSETQRNKGNFPGRFSGRQFSNSRSEMNVSTLELGDSALYLCASSLAGQGEGSPLHFGNGTRLTVT.

V gene TRBV4-1 combines with J gene TRBJ2-3; unclear D gene. Germline V CDR1 and CDR2: MGHRA, YSYEKL. This CDR3 has 14 amino acids. Between the trimmed V and J ends, which lost 3 bases and 4 bases, there was a span of 11 bases. This chain's CDR3 is CASSHPPSSDTQYF. CDR3 DNA: TGCGCCAGCAGCCACCCACCTAGTTCAGATACGCAGTATTTT.

The chain carries TRBV6-5 and TRBJ2-2; D remains unclear. This CDR3 is built from 14 residues. Trimming took off 2 bases at V and 6 bases at J, with 10 bases between the two ends. CDR1 is MNHEY and CDR2 is SVGAGI in the germline V gene. The CDR3: CASSYETHAGELFF. The CDR3 region has the DNA TGTGCCAGCAGTTACGAGACTCACGCCGGGGAGCTGTTTTTT.

This clone was counted a single time. The rearrangement links TRBV5-1 to TRBJ2-1; 7 bases fit TRBD2. CDR3 length: 16 residues. CDR1 is SGHRS, CDR2 YFSETQ, per germline. V lost 1 base to trimming and J lost 5 bases; unmatched junction nucleotides: 9. CDR3 DNA: TGCGCCAGCAGCTTGCCCGGGGGAGGGCCCCACAATGAGCAGTTCTTC. Its translation is CASSLPGGGPHNEQFF.

The genes are TRBV5-1 and TRBJ2-2, with TRBD1 matching 10 bases. The CDR3 consists of 15 residues. J lost 3 bases, V lost 3 bases, and 2 bases had no gene match. Germline V lookup: CDR1 SGHRS, CDR2 YFSETQ. CDR3 amino acids: CASSSGTGDTGELFF. In nucleotides, the CDR3 is TGCGCCAGCAGCTCCGGGACAGGGGACACCGGGGAGCTGTTTTTT.

The chain uses TRBV14 and TRBJ2-1; TRBD2 aligns across 9 bases. The CDR3 spans 15 residues. Trimming cost V 4 bases and J 7 bases; bases outside gene matches: 8. CDR1 and CDR2 from the germline V gene are SGHDN and FVKESK. The CDR3 region has the DNA TGTGCCAGCAGCCCCGCGCTAGCGGGAACTAATGAGCAGTTCTTC. As protein: CASSPALAGTNEQFF.

The chain has TRBV16 and TRBJ2-7, with 7 bases fitting TRBD1. Germline V CDR1 and CDR2: KGHSY, FQNENV. The CDR3 consists of 14 residues. With 5 bases clipped from V and 0 bases from J, the junction kept 4 bases outside the gene matches. The CDR3 loop is CASSAGTVSYEQYF. The CDR3 coding sequence is TGTGCCAGCAGCGCTGGGACAGTCTCCTACGAGCAGTACTTC. The full variable domain, completed using reference TRBV16 and TRBJ2-7, is GEEVAQTPKHLVRGEGQKAKLYCAPIKGHSYVFWYQQVLKNEFKFLISFQNENVFDETGMPKERFSAKCLPNSPCSLEIQATKLEDSAVYFCASSAGTVSYEQYFGPGTRLTVT.

This sequence joins TRBV5-4 and TRBJ2-5; 8 nucleotides line up with TRBD1. CDR3 length: 14 residues. The germline V gene has CDR1 SGHNT and CDR2 YYREEE (reference sequence). Germline trimming cut 2 bases from V and 4 bases from J; bases unmatched to any gene: 4. The CDR3: CASSLRTGIETQYF. The CDR3 DNA reads as TGTGCCAGCAGCTTAAGGACAGGGATAGAGACCCAGTACTTC. The full variable domain, completed using reference TRBV5-4 and TRBJ2-5, is ETGVTQSPTHLIKTRGQQVTLRCSSQSGHNTVSWYQQALGQGPQFIFQYYREEENGRGNFPPRFSGLQFPNYSSELNVNALELDDSALYLCASSLRTGIETQYFGPGTRLLVL.

V is TRBV6-1 and J is TRBJ2-1, with 10 bases aligning to TRBD1. There are 16 residues in the CDR3. The germline gives CDR1 MNHNS, CDR2 SASEGT. With V trimmed by 4 bases and J by 7 bases, 10 bases remained unmatched. CDR3 sequence (DNA): TGTGCCAGCAGTGGCCCGGGGACAGGGGATTCGAATGAGCAGTTCTTC. Translating gives CASSGPGTGDSNEQFF.

This clone came up once. The chain combines TRBV5-1 with TRBJ1-3; 7 positions match TRBD1. The germline gives CDR1 SGHRS, CDR2 YFSETQ. The trim removed 0 bases at V and 4 bases at J, leaving 4 bases unmatched. There are 15 residues in the CDR3. In nucleotides, the CDR3 is TGCGCCAGCAGCTTGGACAGGGGCTCAGGAAACACCATATATTTT. Its translation: CASSLDRGSGNTIYF.

The rearrangement uses TRBV5-6 and TRBJ2-5; 8 bases fit TRBD2. Germline CDR1 SGHDT, CDR2 YYEEEE. The junction had 12 bases not matched to a gene; V was cut back by 4 bases and J by 1 base. This CDR3 spans 17 amino acids. In DNA, the CDR3 is TGTGCCAGCAGCATGGAGGGAGCGGGAGCGGCCCAAGAGACCCAGTACTTC. Translation gives CASSMEGAGAAQETQYF.

The J gene is TRBJ2-5, the V gene TRBV5-4; the D gene is possibly TRBD2 (5 bases). The CDR3 totals 14 residues. V shed 3 bases and J shed 2 bases, with 11 bases lying between them. Per the germline V gene, CDR1 is SGHNT and CDR2 is YYREEE (reference sequence). CDR3 amino acids: CASSSSGRQETQYF. DNA for the CDR3: TGTGCCAGCAGCTCCTCGGGAAGGCAAGAGACCCAGTACTTC.

The chain carries TRBV6-5 and TRBJ2-7; TRBD1 matches at 11 bases. CDR1 and CDR2 (germline): MNHEY, SVGAGI. This CDR3 spans 15 amino acids. V trimming: 6 bases; J trimming: 2 bases; junction bases outside the gene matches: 6. The CDR3 loop is CASSRSGQGAYEQYF. DNA of the CDR3: TGTGCCAGCAGCCGCTCGGGACAGGGGGCCTACGAGCAGTACTTC.

The chain employs TRBV10-1 and TRBJ2-3, with a weak D call TRBD1 (6 bases). V gave up 5 bases and J gave up 2 bases, with 17 bases separating them. Germline V CDR1 and CDR2: WNHNN, SYGVQD (reference sequence). The CDR3 sequence is 16 residues long. This CDR3 reads CASSLGTPFHTDTQYF. CDR3 nucleotides: TGCGCCAGCAGTCTTGGGACACCTTTTCACACAGATACGCAGTATTTT.

This chain joins TRBV7-9 and TRBJ1-1, with TRBD1 matching 9 bases. Germline CDR1 and CDR2: SEHNR and FQNEAQ (reference sequence). The V gene end was trimmed by 2 bases and the J gene end by 4 bases; junction bases not matched to a gene: 2. This CDR3 has 14 amino acids. CDR3 bases: TGTGCCAGCAGCTTAAGACAGGGGGTCACTGAAGCTTTCTTT. Translated: CASSLRQGVTEAFF.

The V gene is TRBV5-6, the J gene TRBJ1-1, with unresolved D. The CDR3 covers 14 residues. V was pared by 0 bases and J by 3 bases, with 9 bases between. CDR1 and CDR2 (germline): SGHDT, YYEEEE. CDR3 in amino acids: CASSLGSYYTEAFF. As DNA, the CDR3 is TGTGCCAGCAGCTTGGGGTCCTACTACACTGAAGCTTTCTTT.

J is TRBJ2-1 and V is TRBV7-3; the D is unclear. Per the germline V gene, CDR1 is SGHTA and CDR2 is FQGTGA. This CDR3 is built from 13 residues. Trimming took 3 bases from V and 9 from J, leaving 12 bases between them. As DNA, the CDR3 is TGTGCCAGCAGCTTGCGGCAAGAAACTGAGCAGTTCTTC. Translated, it gives CASSLRQETEQFF.

The rearrangement uses TRBV28 and TRBJ2-3; no clear D gene. The CDR3 runs to 13 residues. The germline V and J ends were trimmed by 5 bases and 2 bases, with 8 bases remaining between them. Germline assignment: CDR1 MDHEN and CDR2 SYDVKM. CDR3 protein: CASSPVLTDTQYF. The DNA for the CDR3 is TGTGCCAGCAGTCCGGTTCTCACAGATACGCAGTATTTT.

The CDR3 region is CASTPEGDEKLFF. The CDR3 DNA sequence: TGTGCCAGCACCCCTGAGGGGGATGAAAAACTGTTTTTT. The chain has TRBV7-9 and TRBJ1-4; D might be TRBD1 (6 bases). Per the germline V gene, CDR1 is SEHNR and CDR2 is FQNEAQ (reference sequence). The V gene lost 7 bases and the J gene lost 6 bases, with 12 bases spanning the gap. The CDR3 is made up of 13 amino acids.

V is TRBV6-7 and J is TRBJ1-2; maybe TRBD1 (5 bases). TRBV6-7 is flagged as an ORF with uncertain function. Trimming removed 0 bases at V and 3 bases at J, with 11 bases between. CDR3 size: 15 residues. The CDR3 is CASSYSIRRDYGYTF. The CDR3 nucleotides are TGTGCCAGCAGTTACTCGATTCGCAGGGACTATGGCTACACCTTC.

The J gene is TRBJ1-5, the V gene TRBV4-1; 12 bases fit TRBD1. The germline CDR1 and CDR2 sequences are MGHRA and YSYEKL. The length of the CDR3 is 17 residues. Trimming took 1 base from V and 5 from J; bases not matched to a gene: 6. The CDR3 DNA sequence: TGCGCCAGCAGCCAAGGACCGGGACAGGGGGCAGATCAGCCCCAGCATTTT. This gives the protein CASSQGPGQGADQPQHF.

The chain couples TRBV16 to TRBJ1-6; D gene ambiguous. Germline V CDR1 and CDR2: KGHSY, FQNENV. Trimming pared 4 bases from V and 10 bases from J, leaving 14 bases between. The CDR3 has 14 amino acids. The CDR3 coding sequence is TGTGCCAGCAGCCTCCCGGCCGGTAGCTCACCCCTCCACTTT. Translation gives CASSLPAGSSPLHF.